What follows are 11 T cell receptor beta chains derived from one specimen sequenced in a study of CD8+ T cells in alopecia areata. Extracted from the samples, RNA was reverse transcribed into cDNA to serve as the sequencing template. Clones were sequenced by immunoSEQ multiplex PCR, and TCRdb holds only the in-frame ones, with some missing. The table lists 140,000 to 150,000 clones, about 60% of them singletons. Specimen: CD4+ T cells sorted from blood, collected at week 0. All receptors derive from a human donor with alopecia areata.

Comments on this clone: This sample includes further DNA sequences coding for the same CDR3. The chain recombines TRBV5-1 with TRBJ2-7, with TRBD2 matching 8 bases. Looked up from germline, CDR1 is SGHRS and CDR2 is YFSETQ. This CDR3 has 14 amino acids. Unmatched junction bases numbered 2, after V lost 2 bases and J lost 1 base. This CDR3 is CASSLSGGSYEQYF. The CDR3 DNA is TGCGCCAGCAGCTTAAGCGGGGGTTCCTACGAGCAGTACTTC.

The chain recombines TRBV29-1 with TRBJ2-2; 7 bases are shared with TRBD1. V lost 4 bases, J lost 1 base, and 12 bases stayed unmatched. This CDR3 spans 17 amino acids. Germline CDR1 SQVTM, CDR2 ANQGSEA. In DNA, the CDR3 is TGCAGCGTTGGGGTCCATCTGGGACAGAAGAACACCGGGGAGCTGTTTTTT. It translates to CSVGVHLGQKNTGELFF.

This clone was observed a handful of times. V usage is TRBV5-6 and J usage is TRBJ1-2; 8 bases are a match to TRBD1. Per the germline V gene, CDR1 is SGHDT and CDR2 is YYEEEE. The CDR3 covers 15 residues. V gave up 4 bases and J gave up 7 bases; unmatched junction bases: 12. The CDR3 reads CASSRGSQGASGYTF. CDR3 DNA sequence: TGTGCCAGCAGCCGGGGGTCCCAGGGGGCGAGTGGCTACACCTTC.

The V call is TRBV11-2, the J call TRBJ2-4; no clear D gene. CDR3 size: 13 residues. With 4 bases removed from V and 7 bases from J, the gap between germline ends came to 11 bases. Germline V gene lookup returns CDR1 SGHAT and CDR2 FQNNGV. The CDR3 is CASSSHRRNIQYF. DNA of the CDR3: TGTGCCAGCAGCTCCCACCGTAGGAACATTCAGTACTTC.

The chain has TRBV18 and TRBJ2-2; TRBD1 is a possible D gene (5 bases). The V and J ends lost 3 bases and 0 bases respectively, with 8 bases between them. The germline V gene encodes CDR1 KGHSH and CDR2 LQKENI. This CDR3 comprises 15 residues. DNA of the CDR3: TGTGCCAGCTCACCCCGGACACCGAACACCGGGGAGCTGTTTTTT. Encoded protein: CASSPRTPNTGELFF.

This clone appeared a single time. The gene calls are TRBV5-6 and TRBJ2-3, with no clear D. Germline assignment: CDR1 SGHDT and CDR2 YYEEEE. Trimming cost V 1 base and J 0 bases, with 12 bases left between them. This CDR3 spans 16 amino acids. CDR3 nucleotides: TGTGCCAGCAGCTTGAGCGTTACCTCTAGCACAGATACGCAGTATTTT. Its protein product is CASSLSVTSSTDTQYF.

The V and J genes are TRBV30 and TRBJ2-5; D gene ambiguous. Trimming pared 1 base from V and 5 bases from J, leaving 11 bases between. In germline, CDR1 is GTSNPN, CDR2 SVGIG (reference sequence). CDR3 length: 13 residues. The CDR3 loop is CAWSAQVRETQYF. The CDR3 DNA follows: TGTGCCTGGAGTGCTCAGGTTAGGGAGACCCAGTACTTC.

This chain connects TRBV5-6 to TRBJ1-1, with D unresolved. The CDR3 contains 14 residues. The germline V gene has CDR1 SGHDT and CDR2 YYEEEE. Trimming took off 0 bases at V and 1 base at J, with 7 bases between the two ends. DNA for the CDR3: TGTGCCAGCAGCTTGGCCGCAGGGAACACTGAAGCTTTCTTT. Translation: CASSLAAGNTEAFF.

The chain uses TRBV18 and TRBJ2-2; the D is unclear. The V end lost 4 bases, the J end lost 3 bases, and 3 bases lay between the germline ends. This CDR3 is 12 amino acids long. CDR1 and CDR2 from the germline V gene are KGHSH and LQKENI. The chain's CDR3 is CASSLDTGELFF. CDR3 DNA: TGTGCCAGCTCACTTGACACCGGGGAGCTGTTTTTT.

CDR3 in amino acids: CASSVRGDSGANVLTF. The CDR3 nucleotides read TGTGCCAGCAGCGTTCGGGGGGACTCTGGGGCCAACGTCCTGACTTTC. The rearrangement uses TRBV9 and TRBJ2-6, with 7 bases identical to TRBD2. The CDR3 spans 16 residues. Germline V gene sequence: CDR1 SGDLS, CDR2 YYNGEE. Germline trimming cut 2 bases from V and 0 bases from J; bases unmatched to any gene: 2.

The gene calls are TRBV2 and TRBJ2-7, with D perhaps matching TRBD2 (5 bases). CDR1 and CDR2 (germline): SNHLY, FYNNEI. The CDR3 consists of 15 residues. The V end was cut by 3 bases, the J end by 4 bases, with 16 bases between. The CDR3 spells CASSDVGEKRYEQYF. In nucleotides, the CDR3 is TGTGCCAGCAGTGACGTCGGGGAGAAAAGATACGAGCAGTACTTC.